This entry lists 31 T cell receptor beta chains sequenced from one sample in a study of cytomegalovirus exposure and HLA in healthy donors. PCR used 60 Vbeta primers and 13 Jbeta primers. Sequencing used immunoSEQ multiplex PCR; TCRdb keeps in-frame clones, though not all of them. The sample includes about 98,000 clones, approximately 78% seen only once; the top ten take roughly 1.4%. Material: PBMCs. The receptor set was obtained from a man in his forties in good health and CMV-seronegative.

A single count supports this clone. The J gene is TRBJ1-2, the V gene TRBV6-5; D might be TRBD1 (5 bases). Trimming removed 5 bases from V and 4 bases from J, with 8 bases in between. The CDR3 covers 12 residues. CDR1 and CDR2 from the germline V gene are MNHEY and SVGAGI. The CDR3 DNA reads TGTGCCAGCAGTGGACAACCCTATGGCTACACCTTC. Residues: CASSGQPYGYTF.

This chain joins TRBV6-1 and TRBJ1-6; 9 positions match TRBD1. Trimming at V came to 3 bases and at J to 9 bases, leaving 9 bases not matched to a gene. This CDR3 comprises 16 residues. The germline V gene encodes CDR1 MNHNS and CDR2 SASEGT. The CDR3 is CASSEPRDREGSPLHF. In DNA form, the CDR3 reads TGTGCCAGCAGTGAGCCTAGGGACAGGGAGGGTTCACCCCTCCACTTT.

As concerns this clone: This specimen includes other DNA sequences encoding the same CDR3. The chain links TRBV25-1 to TRBJ1-2; no definite D call. The germline gives CDR1 MGHDK, CDR2 SYGVNS. This CDR3 region has 14 residues. Trimming stripped 4 bases from V and 0 bases from J, with 9 bases between. The CDR3 protein is CASSGGLANYGYTF. CDR3 in DNA: TGTGCCAGCAGTGGAGGGCTAGCTAACTATGGCTACACCTTC.

Only a few counts were recorded for this clone. The CDR3 bases are TGTGCCATGGCCGGCGGGGCGAACACCGGGGAGCTGTTTTTT. Translation gives CAMAGGANTGELFF. This chain connects TRBV11-3 to TRBJ2-2, with a tentative D call TRBD2 (6 bases). Per the germline V gene, CDR1 is SGHNT and CDR2 is YENEEA. The CDR3 contains 14 residues. Trimming took 10 bases from V and 0 from J, leaving 12 bases between them. Combining the CDR3 with reference TRBV11-3 and TRBJ2-2 gives the whole variable domain EAGVVQSPRYKIIEKKQPVAFWCNPISGHNTLYWYLQNLGQGPELLIRYENEEAVDDSQLPKDRFSAERLKGVDSTLKIQPAELGDSAVYLCAMAGGANTGELFFGEGSRLTVL.

V and J are TRBV28 and TRBJ2-7; 7 nucleotides align to TRBD1. The CDR3 extends over 13 amino acids. Germline assignment: CDR1 MDHEN and CDR2 SYDVKM. J was trimmed by 7 bases and V by 7 bases; bases with no gene match: 10. This chain's CDR3 is CASNNDRAREQYF. CDR3 nucleotide sequence: TGTGCCAGCAACAACGACAGGGCTAGGGAGCAGTACTTC.

V usage is TRBV9 and J usage is TRBJ2-1; 9 bases are a match to TRBD2. Unmatched junction bases numbered 9, after V lost 2 bases and J lost 6 bases. Germline V CDR1 and CDR2: SGDLS, YYNGEE. This CDR3 has 16 amino acids. The CDR3 loop is CASSVGTSGWGNEQFF. In DNA form, the CDR3 reads TGTGCCAGCAGCGTGGGAACTAGCGGGTGGGGCAATGAGCAGTTCTTC.

The V call is TRBV6-1, the J call TRBJ2-1, with 8 bases matching TRBD1. The V gene's germline CDR1 is MNHNS and CDR2 SASEGT. CDR3 length: 18 residues. V lost 0 bases and J lost 7; bases outside the gene matches: 14. The CDR3 nucleotides read TGTGCCAGCAGTGAAGCGAGGTCGCCAGGGGGCTTTTTAAATGAGCAGTTCTTC. Its protein product is CASSEARSPGGFLNEQFF.

This clone appeared once. The genes are TRBV30 and TRBJ2-2, with TRBD1 matching over 7 bases. Germline CDR1 reads GTSNPN; CDR2 reads SVGIG (reference sequence). The CDR3 covers 15 residues. V lost 2 bases, J lost 1 base, and 4 bases stayed unmatched. The CDR3 loop reads CAWSRGRLNTGELFF. In DNA, the CDR3 is TGTGCCTGGAGTAGGGGGCGATTGAACACCGGGGAGCTGTTTTTT.

The sample holds one count of this clone. This chain connects TRBV9 to TRBJ1-3; TRBD1 is a possible D gene (5 bases). Trimming removed 4 bases at V and 1 base at J, with 18 bases between. Germline V gene lookup returns CDR1 SGDLS and CDR2 YYNGEE. The CDR3 runs 17 residues. The CDR3: CASSRGGGGFSGNTIYF. DNA of the CDR3: TGTGCCAGCAGCCGGGGTGGGGGGGGATTTTCTGGAAACACCATATATTTT.

The rearrangement uses TRBV13 and TRBJ2-3; the D is unclear. The ends were cut back, 4 bases at V and 7 bases at J, with 12 bases in the middle. Germline CDR1 is PRHDT and CDR2 is FYEKMQ (reference sequence). This CDR3 is 13 amino acids long. The CDR3 DNA reads as TGTGCCAGCAGCTCAAAAATTCTAAATACGCAGTATTTT. Its protein product is CASSSKILNTQYF.

This clone was observed a handful of times. V and J are TRBV7-8 and TRBJ2-2; a weak D match, TRBD1 (6 bases). Trimming cost V 4 bases and J 5 bases, with 14 bases left between them. This CDR3 region has 15 residues. The germline gives CDR1 SGHVS, CDR2 FQNEAQ. CDR3 nucleotides: TGTGCCAGCAGCTCCCACAGGGATACGACCGGGGAGCTGTTTTTT. It is translated as CASSSHRDTTGELFF.

The chain links TRBV13 to TRBJ2-1; 16 nucleotides align to TRBD2. V dropped 5 bases and J dropped 8; count of bases not matched to a gene: 6. The CDR3 loop spans 16 amino acids. Germline-derived CDR1 and CDR2 are PRHDT and FYEKMQ (reference sequence). This CDR3 reads CASSPGTSGGAYEQFF. In DNA, the CDR3 is TGTGCCAGCAGCCCAGGGACTAGCGGGGGGGCCTATGAGCAGTTCTTC.

The V and J genes are TRBV5-1 and TRBJ1-2, with D possibly TRBD1 on 5 matching bases. V was trimmed by 1 base and J by 6 bases, leaving 13 bases between them. Germline V gene data show CDR1 as SGHRS and CDR2 as YFSETQ. This CDR3 has 14 residues. CDR3 sequence (DNA): TGCGCCAGCAGCTTGTCAGGGAGGAGCCATGGCTACACCTTC. Its translation: CASSLSGRSHGYTF.

The chain joins TRBV2 to TRBJ1-5; no firm D call. Per germline, CDR1 SNHLY and CDR2 FYNNEI. V lost 5 bases and J 0 bases, leaving 8 bases between the germline ends. The CDR3 is 14 residues long. CDR3: CASSRSYSNQPQHF. DNA for the CDR3: TGTGCCAGCAGTAGAAGCTATAGCAATCAGCCCCAGCATTTT.

This chain connects TRBV7-9 to TRBJ1-4; 8 bases line up with TRBD1. The CDR3 sequence is 15 residues long. Germline CDR1 reads SEHNR; CDR2 reads FQNEAQ (reference sequence). V dropped 3 bases and J dropped 3; count of bases not matched to a gene: 3. The CDR3 protein is CASSFRDRPNEKLFF. The CDR3 DNA reads as TGTGCCAGCAGCTTCCGGGACAGGCCTAATGAAAAACTGTTTTTT.

This clone was picked up a small number of times. The chain has TRBV19 and TRBJ2-2; D perhaps matches TRBD2 (7 bases). The V and J ends lost 5 bases and 6 bases respectively, with 16 bases between them. Germline CDR1 and CDR2: LNHDA and SQIVND (reference sequence). The CDR3 consists of 15 residues. CDR3 nucleotides: TGTGCCAGTAGTTCAGCCCCCGGGGGGCCCGGGGAGCTGTTTTTT. Translated: CASSSAPGGPGELFF. Together with reference TRBV19 and TRBJ2-2, the CDR3 gives the full variable domain: DGGITQSPKYLFRKEGQNVTLSCEQNLNHDAMYWYRQDPGQGLRLIYYSQIVNDFQKGDIAEGYSVSREKKESFPLTVTSAQKNPTAFYLCASSSAPGGPGELFFGEGSRLTVL.

The chain couples TRBV6-4 to TRBJ2-3, with a tentative D call TRBD1 (5 bases). Trimming took 3 bases from V and 3 from J, leaving 7 bases between them. Germline V lookup: CDR1 MRHNA, CDR2 SNTAGT. The CDR3 extends over 13 amino acids. The CDR3 DNA is TGTGCCAGCAGTGAGCAGGGAACAGATACGCAGTATTTT. Translation gives CASSEQGTDTQYF.

This clone appeared a few times. The chain links TRBV19 to TRBJ2-1; TRBD2 matches at 12 bases. Germline lookup yields CDR1 LNHDA and CDR2 SQIVND (reference sequence). J gave up 2 bases and V 7 bases, and 9 bases lay outside the gene matches. This CDR3 has 17 amino acids. The CDR3 sequence is CASIPSLAGGPYNEQFF. CDR3 in DNA: TGTGCCAGTATCCCCTCACTAGCGGGGGGCCCCTACAATGAGCAGTTCTTC.

The gene calls are TRBV19 and TRBJ2-5; D is perhaps TRBD2 (5 bases). This CDR3 contains 14 residues. Germline CDR1 LNHDA, CDR2 SQIVND (reference sequence). Trimming cost V 1 base and J 2 bases, with 8 bases left between them. CDR3 loop: CASSIVPGQETQYF. The CDR3 DNA sequence: TGTGCCAGTAGTATAGTACCGGGACAAGAGACCCAGTACTTC.

This clone was seen only once. The chain is built from TRBV7-9 and TRBJ2-5, with a possible D match to TRBD1 (5 bases). Trimming removed 3 bases at V and 3 bases at J, with 14 bases between. This CDR3 is built from 15 residues. Per the germline V gene, CDR1 is SEHNR and CDR2 is FQNEAQ (reference sequence). CDR3 DNA: TGTGCCAGCAGCTTGTCGGGCAGGGCGGAAGAGACCCAGTACTTC. Amino acid sequence: CASSLSGRAEETQYF.

The chain carries TRBV19 and TRBJ1-2; D is possibly TRBD1 (6 bases). The CDR3 totals 14 residues. V was pared by 5 bases and J by 2 bases, with 12 bases between. CDR1 is LNHDA, CDR2 SQIVND, per germline (reference sequence). Written as DNA, the CDR3 is TGTGCCAGTAGTCCACACAGGGACAACTATGGCTACACCTTC. This gives the protein CASSPHRDNYGYTF.

This chain uses TRBV5-1 with TRBJ1-1, with D perhaps TRBD1 (5 bases). Trimming removed 0 bases from V and 6 bases from J, with 12 bases in between. Per germline, CDR1 SGHRS and CDR2 YFSETQ. This CDR3 spans 14 amino acids. The CDR3 region is CASSLDPGKAEAFF. The CDR3 region has the DNA TGCGCCAGCAGCTTGGATCCAGGGAAGGCTGAAGCTTTCTTT.

This chain uses TRBV28 with TRBJ1-1, with D unresolved. Germline-derived CDR1 and CDR2 are MDHEN and SYDVKM. Trimming removed 3 bases from V and 0 bases from J, with 11 bases in between. This CDR3 is 15 amino acids long. The chain's CDR3 is CASSLIAGLNTEAFF. In DNA form, the CDR3 reads TGTGCCAGCAGTTTGATCGCGGGGTTGAACACTGAAGCTTTCTTT.

The chain links TRBV5-4 to TRBJ2-3; weak D call: TRBD2 (6 bases). Germline V gene sequence: CDR1 SGHNT, CDR2 YYREEE (reference sequence). The CDR3 length is 14 residues. V shed 4 bases and J shed 4 bases, with 13 bases lying between them. The CDR3 DNA follows: TGTGCCAGCAGCCTCAGGACTACCCCAGATACGCAGTATTTT. Its protein is CASSLRTTPDTQYF.

The rearrangement uses TRBV7-9 and TRBJ1-2; no clear D. The CDR3 length is 12 residues. Germline values: CDR1 SEHNR, CDR2 FQNEAQ (reference sequence). The V and J ends lost 8 bases and 5 bases respectively, with 12 bases between them. This chain's CDR3 is CASATANYGYTF. CDR3 bases: TGTGCCAGCGCTACAGCCAATTATGGCTACACCTTC. The complete variable domain, with remaining parts taken from reference TRBV7-9 and TRBJ1-2, reads DTGVSQNPRHKITKRGQNVTFRCDPISEHNRLYWYRQTLGQGPEFLTYFQNEAQLEKSRLLSDRFSAERPKGSFSTLEIQRTEQGDSAMYLCASATANYGYTFGSGTRLTVV.

V usage is TRBV27 and J usage is TRBJ1-1, with D perhaps TRBD1 (6 bases). Trimming pared 6 bases from V and 0 bases from J, leaving 11 bases between. The CDR3 loop spans 14 amino acids. CDR1 is MNHEY and CDR2 is SMNVEV in the germline V gene (reference sequence). This CDR3 is CASSEGVVNTEAFF. DNA of the CDR3: TGTGCCAGCAGCGAGGGGGTTGTGAACACTGAAGCTTTCTTT.

The rearrangement uses TRBV7-2 and TRBJ1-1, with D uncertain. In germline, CDR1 is SGHTA, CDR2 FQGNSA. This CDR3 has 11 amino acids. V lost 5 bases to trimming and J lost 11 bases, with 12 bases between them. CDR3 amino acids: CASSASWWAFF. The CDR3 bases are TGTGCCAGCAGCGCCAGTTGGTGGGCTTTCTTT.

This chain connects TRBV10-3 to TRBJ2-7, with a tentative D call TRBD2 (6 bases). CDR1 and CDR2 (germline): ENHRY, SYGVKD. This CDR3 contains 13 residues. The ends were cut back, 10 bases at V and 7 bases at J, with 20 bases in the middle. CDR3 region: CATTDTDRGEQYF. CDR3 nucleotide sequence: TGTGCCACCACGGACACGGACCGGGGGGAGCAGTACTTC.

CDR3 loop: CASSVPVTQYF. The CDR3 DNA reads as TGTGCCAGCAGTGTGCCGGTGACCCAGTACTTC. The J gene is TRBJ2-5, the V gene TRBV6-4; D gene unclear. V gave up 4 bases and J gave up 7 bases, with 7 bases separating them. There are 11 residues in the CDR3. From germline, CDR1 is MRHNA and CDR2 SNTAGT.

This clone was counted a single time. This chain links TRBV13 with TRBJ1-2; maybe TRBD1 (6 bases). Germline V gene sequence: CDR1 PRHDT, CDR2 FYEKMQ (reference sequence). The CDR3 sequence is 15 residues long. The ends were cut back, 6 bases at V and 4 bases at J, with 18 bases in the middle. The CDR3 nucleotides read TGTGCCAGCAGGTCCAGGGGATCTGACTTCTATGGCTACACCTTC. It codes for CASRSRGSDFYGYTF.

The J gene is TRBJ2-2, the V gene TRBV2; D is uncertain. Germline values: CDR1 SNHLY, CDR2 FYNNEI. The CDR3 totals 13 residues. Between the trimmed V and J ends, which lost 7 bases and 3 bases, there was a span of 9 bases. The CDR3 spells CASTRQYTGELFF. In nucleotides, the CDR3 is TGTGCCAGCACCAGACAATACACCGGGGAGCTGTTTTTT.